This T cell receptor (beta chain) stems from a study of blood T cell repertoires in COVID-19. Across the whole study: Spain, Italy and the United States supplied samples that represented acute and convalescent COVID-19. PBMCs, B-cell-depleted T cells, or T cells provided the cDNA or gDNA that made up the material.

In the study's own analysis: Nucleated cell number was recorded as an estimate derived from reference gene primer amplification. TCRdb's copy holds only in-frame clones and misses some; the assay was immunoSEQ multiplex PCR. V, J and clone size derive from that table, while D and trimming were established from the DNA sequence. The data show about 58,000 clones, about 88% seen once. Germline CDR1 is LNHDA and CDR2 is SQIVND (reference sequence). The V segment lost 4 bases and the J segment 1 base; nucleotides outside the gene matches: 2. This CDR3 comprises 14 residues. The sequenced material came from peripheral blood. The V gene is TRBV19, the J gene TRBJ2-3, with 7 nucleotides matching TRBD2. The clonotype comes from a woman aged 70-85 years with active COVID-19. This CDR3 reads CASSRLAGTDTQYF. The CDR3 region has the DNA TGTGCCAGTAGTAGGCTAGCGGGCACAGATACGCAGTATTTT.